The 7 T cell receptor beta chains given below trace back to one sample, sequenced in a study of blood T cell repertoires in COVID-19. Produced via immunoSEQ multiplex PCR; TCRdb's table is partial and in-frame only. This table holds approximately 470,000 clones, over 75% found once. The specimen sequenced was peripheral blood. All receptors come from a human donor in a cohort sampled during active COVID-19.

The V call is TRBV4-1, the J call TRBJ2-5; 9 bases align to TRBD2. The V gene end was trimmed by 1 base and the J gene end by 7 bases; junction bases not matched to a gene: 16. Germline V gene sequence: CDR1 MGHRA, CDR2 YSYEKL. The CDR3 contains 18 residues. The CDR3 DNA reads TGCGCCAGCAGCCAAGTGGATCCGCGGGAGGGCGGGGAGTGGACCCAGTACTTC. This codes for CASSQVDPREGGEWTQYF.

The rearrangement links TRBV5-4 to TRBJ1-2; no clear D. The CDR3 has 15 residues. Trimming cost V 3 bases and J 10 bases, with 22 bases left between them. Germline V gives CDR1 SGHNT, CDR2 YYREEE (reference sequence). The chain's CDR3 is CASSSDRDRTFAYTF. CDR3 DNA: TGTGCCAGCAGCTCGGACCGTGACCGGACTTTTGCCTACACCTTC.

The chain combines TRBV18 with TRBJ2-2; 9 bases match TRBD1. Germline-derived CDR1 and CDR2 are KGHSH and LQKENI. The V segment lost 3 bases and the J segment 5 bases; nucleotides outside the gene matches: 7. The CDR3 loop spans 16 amino acids. Written as DNA, the CDR3 is TGTGCCAGCTCACCCCCCAACAGGGGGCAAACCGGGGAGCTGTTTTTT. This encodes CASSPPNRGQTGELFF.

The CDR3 nucleotides are TGTGCCAGCAGCCCAAACGGCCAGCGGGAGACAGATACGCAGTATTTT. This sequence encodes CASSPNGQRETDTQYF. The V gene is TRBV7-8, the J gene TRBJ2-3; TRBD2 agrees at 8 bases. Germline trimming cut 5 bases from V and 3 bases from J; bases unmatched to any gene: 10. Germline V gene sequence: CDR1 SGHVS, CDR2 FQNEAQ. The CDR3 has 16 amino acids.

This chain uses TRBV29-1 with TRBJ2-3; TRBD2 matches 7 bases. Trimming removed 6 bases from V and 6 bases from J; junction bases left unmatched: 18. The germline gives CDR1 SQVTM, CDR2 ANQGSEA. The CDR3 is made up of 16 amino acids. The CDR3, as DNA: TGCAGCGTGTGCCCTTTTGGAGCGGGGATAAGCGATACGCAGTATTTT. As protein: CSVCPFGAGISDTQYF.

The rearrangement joins TRBV6-5 to TRBJ1-2, with a possible D match to TRBD1 (6 bases). V was pared by 6 bases and J by 4 bases, with 9 bases between. Germline CDR1 reads MNHEY; CDR2 reads SVGAGI. There are 12 residues in the CDR3. The CDR3 sequence: CASRQGPYGYTF. In nucleotides, the CDR3 is TGTGCCAGCAGACAGGGACCCTATGGCTACACCTTC.

CDR3 amino acids: CASIVSSGNTIYF. The CDR3, as DNA: TGTGCCAGCATCGTCTCCTCTGGAAACACCATATATTTT. J is TRBJ1-3 and V is TRBV28; D remains unclear. The CDR3 is 13 residues long. The germline V gene encodes CDR1 MDHEN and CDR2 SYDVKM. Trimming removed 7 bases at V and 0 bases at J, with 7 bases between.